One sample yielded the 18 T cell receptor beta chains listed below, sequenced in a study of blood T cell repertoires in COVID-19 (dated by TCRdb to 2020 to 2021). The receptor library was made with the immunoSEQ multiplex PCR assay. Here the immuneACCESS table is served through TCRdb, limited to in-frame sequences with V and J called. Missing clones are a known gap in these copies; in checked studies unresolved V genes cover under half, and the rest lacks a known reason. The sample table shows 270,000 or so clones, and nearly 90% are seen once. The top ten clones comprise around 4.6% of the sample. Sequencing used peripheral blood. The source is a middle-aged woman who had recovered from COVID-19.

This chain joins TRBV18 and TRBJ1-4; D not certain. CDR1 KGHSH and CDR2 LQKENI come from the germline V gene. V lost 6 bases and J lost 5, with 13 bases in between. CDR3 length equals 14 residues. In DNA form, the CDR3 reads TGTGCCAGCTCTTCTTATACACCCAATGAAAAACTGTTTTTT. It yields the protein CASSSYTPNEKLFF.

The chain uses TRBV28 and TRBJ2-7, with 7 nucleotides matching TRBD1. The CDR3 has 14 residues. J gave up 2 bases and V 2 bases, and 3 bases lay outside the gene matches. Germline V gives CDR1 MDHEN, CDR2 SYDVKM. CDR3 sequence (DNA): TGTGCCAGCAGTTTACCACAGGGGACCTACGAGCAGTACTTC. This encodes CASSLPQGTYEQYF.

The chain joins TRBV2 to TRBJ1-1; weak D call: TRBD1 (6 bases). V lost 9 bases and J lost 1, with 18 bases in between. Per the germline V gene, CDR1 is SNHLY and CDR2 is FYNNEI. CDR3 size: 15 residues. Here the CDR3 reads CASFRDTTTNTEAFF. The CDR3 DNA is TGTGCCAGTTTCAGGGACACTACAACGAACACTGAAGCTTTCTTT. The full variable domain, with the rest looked up from reference TRBV2 and TRBJ1-1, is EPEVTQTPSHQVTQMGQEVILRCVPISNHLYFYWYRQILGQKVEFLVSFYNNEISEKSEIFDDQFSVERPDGSNFTLKIRSTKLEDSAMYFCASFRDTTTNTEAFFGQGTRLTVV.

The V and J genes are TRBV28 and TRBJ1-1; perhaps TRBD1 as D (5 bases). The CDR3 is 12 residues long. The V and J ends lost 6 bases and 10 bases respectively, with 15 bases between them. Germline values: CDR1 MDHEN, CDR2 SYDVKM. This CDR3 is CASRVGPGGAFF. The DNA of the CDR3 is TGTGCCAGCAGGGTCGGGCCGGGGGGAGCTTTCTTT.

This clone was detected once. The chain carries TRBV7-9 and TRBJ2-2; D not certain. The CDR3 consists of 13 residues. Looked up from germline, CDR1 is SEHNR and CDR2 is FQNEAQ (reference sequence). Trimming removed 2 bases from V and 7 bases from J, with 8 bases in between. The CDR3 DNA follows: TGTGCCAGCAGCTTAAGGCTAGACGGGGAGCTGTTTTTT. This encodes CASSLRLDGELFF.

The genes are TRBV6-5 and TRBJ1-6, with D possibly TRBD1 on 5 matching bases. The CDR3 runs to 15 residues. The V end lost 7 bases, the J end lost 5 bases, and 15 bases lay between the germline ends. Per germline, CDR1 MNHEY and CDR2 SVGAGI. As DNA, the CDR3 is TGTGCCAGCACCACGGGGGTCAACCATAATTCACCCCTCCACTTT. As protein: CASTTGVNHNSPLHF.

This rearrangement joins TRBV30 to TRBJ1-1; 9 nucleotides align to TRBD1. Losses at the gene ends were 2 bases for V and 10 bases for J; bases not matched to a gene: 8. The germline CDR1 and CDR2 sequences are GTSNPN and SVGIG (reference sequence). This CDR3 comprises 13 residues. CDR3 DNA sequence: TGTGCCTGGAGTCCAATCCTACAGGGGGCAGCTTTCTTT. Residues: CAWSPILQGAAFF.

A single count supports this clone. The DNA for the CDR3 is TGTGCCAGCAGCTTCGAACCCCGAGGCACTGAAGCTTTCTTT. Residues: CASSFEPRGTEAFF. The V and J genes are TRBV5-6 and TRBJ1-1; D unclear. The CDR3 is made up of 14 amino acids. Per germline, CDR1 SGHDT and CDR2 YYEEEE. V dropped 2 bases and J dropped 4 bases, with 12 bases sitting between them.

This clone was seen a single time. V and J are TRBV28 and TRBJ1-5; D is possibly TRBD1 (6 bases). V lost 6 bases to trimming and J lost 11 bases, with 11 bases between them. Germline lookup yields CDR1 MDHEN and CDR2 SYDVKM. The CDR3 is 11 residues long. CDR3 protein: CASSPGETQHF. The CDR3 coding sequence is TGTGCCAGCAGCCCAGGGGAGACCCAGCATTTT.

This clone is a singleton in its sample. The chain uses TRBV6-2 or TRBV6-3 and TRBJ1-5, with D maybe TRBD1 (5 bases). Germline values: CDR1 MNHEY, CDR2 SVGEGT. CDR3 size: 17 residues. Trimming pared 0 bases from V and 0 bases from J, leaving 12 bases between. The CDR3, as DNA: TGTGCCAGCAGTTACTCCGCCGGGGGACTTAGCAATCAGCCCCAGCATTTT. It is translated as CASSYSAGGLSNQPQHF.

The chain uses TRBV14 and TRBJ2-4; D unclear. V lost 2 bases, J lost 7 bases, and 6 bases lay in between. Germline V gene data show CDR1 as SGHDN and CDR2 as FVKESK. The CDR3 sequence is 12 residues long. The CDR3 here is CASSQHGNIQYF. The CDR3 DNA reads as TGTGCCAGCAGCCAACACGGTAACATTCAGTACTTC.

In this sample, this clone turned up once. The J gene is TRBJ2-7, the V gene TRBV27; 10 nucleotides line up with TRBD1. Trimming cost V 4 bases and J 4 bases; bases outside gene matches: 10. The CDR3 contains 16 residues. CDR1 is MNHEY and CDR2 is SMNVEV in the germline V gene (reference sequence). The CDR3 region has the DNA TGTGCCAGCAGTTACAGAACGGGACAGGGGTTATACGAGCAGTACTTC. It specifies CASSYRTGQGLYEQYF.

The chain recombines TRBV5-1 with TRBJ1-2; D is ambiguous. Germline assignment: CDR1 SGHRS and CDR2 YFSETQ. V lost 3 bases, J lost 5 bases, and 5 bases lay in between. The CDR3 runs to 11 residues. CDR3 in DNA: TGCGCCAGCAGCTCAGGATATGGCTACACCTTC. This codes for CASSSGYGYTF.

The chain couples TRBV2 to TRBJ2-1; 10 bases map to TRBD2. Germline loops: CDR1 SNHLY, CDR2 FYNNEI. Trimming cost V 10 bases and J 3 bases; bases outside gene matches: 3. This CDR3 has 13 residues. The CDR3 nucleotides read TGTGCCACCTCTAGCGGGAGCTACAATGAGCAGTTCTTC. This encodes CATSSGSYNEQFF.

The chain uses TRBV27 and TRBJ1-5; TRBD1 matches at 9 bases. J gave up 6 bases and V 2 bases, and 11 bases lay outside the gene matches. From germline, CDR1 is MNHEY and CDR2 SMNVEV (reference sequence). This CDR3 spans 17 amino acids. CDR3 coding DNA: TGTGCCAGCAGTTTAGGAATTTCAACAGGGGGCCTTCAGCCCCAGCATTTT. This encodes CASSLGISTGGLQPQHF.

The chain joins TRBV15 to TRBJ2-7; maybe TRBD2 (5 bases). Deletions cut 5 bases from V and 0 bases from J, with 11 bases between. CDR1 is LNHNV and CDR2 is YYDKDF in the germline V gene (reference sequence). The CDR3 totals 14 residues. This CDR3 is CATSPRRSSYEQYF. The CDR3 DNA is TGTGCCACCAGCCCACGGAGGAGCTCCTACGAGCAGTACTTC.

The chain joins TRBV11-3 to TRBJ2-1; the match to TRBD2 covers 9 bases. V was pared by 2 bases and J by 11 bases, with 7 bases of the junction left unmatched. CDR3 length: 14 residues. Germline CDR1 SGHNT, CDR2 YENEEA. The CDR3 here is CASSLFAAGGKQFF. The CDR3 coding sequence is TGTGCCAGCAGCTTATTTGCAGCGGGAGGTAAGCAGTTCTTC.

The rearrangement uses TRBV5-8 and TRBJ1-4, with 10 bases identical to TRBD1. Germline V CDR1 and CDR2: SGHTS, YDEGEE. This CDR3 has 15 residues. V lost 2 bases and J lost 5; bases outside the gene matches: 3. This chain's CDR3 is CASSFGQGVNEKLFF. CDR3 DNA: TGTGCCAGCAGCTTCGGACAGGGGGTAAATGAAAAACTGTTTTTT.